These 9 T cell receptor beta chains share one sample of origin, sequenced in a study of radiotherapy plus CTLA-4 blockade in lung cancer. Here immunoSEQ multiplex PCR was the method, and the copy in TCRdb shows in-frame clones only, minus some. The sample carries tens of thousands of clones, around four fifths recorded once. Sequences were derived from peripheral blood, sampled from a patient treated with radiotherapy plus ipilimumab. All receptors derive from a human donor with non-small cell lung cancer who had stable disease on radiotherapy plus ipilimumab.

The gene calls are TRBV28 and TRBJ2-1; D gene unclear. The CDR3 length is 12 residues. CDR1 is MDHEN, CDR2 SYDVKM, per germline. Deletions cut 5 bases from V and 12 bases from J, with 14 bases between. CDR3 sequence reads: CASSRPQALQFF. The CDR3 region has the DNA TGTGCCAGCAGTCGCCCCCAGGCACTGCAGTTCTTC.

The chain carries TRBV7-2 and TRBJ2-7, with 11 bases fitting TRBD2. This CDR3 has 15 amino acids. Trimming took 1 base from V and 2 from J; bases not matched to a gene: 1. Germline V lookup: CDR1 SGHTA, CDR2 FQGNSA. The CDR3 here is CASSLGLAGTYEQYF. CDR3 DNA sequence: TGTGCCAGCAGCTTAGGACTAGCGGGAACCTACGAGCAGTACTTC.

The chain is built from TRBV4-1 and TRBJ2-1, with D hard to call. V was clipped by 3 bases and J by 2 bases, with 11 bases between them. From germline, CDR1 is MGHRA and CDR2 YSYEKL. This CDR3 spans 15 amino acids. In nucleotides, the CDR3 is TGCGCCAGCAGCCACCGCATTGGTACCTACAATGAGCAGTTCTTC. Translating gives CASSHRIGTYNEQFF.

The J gene is TRBJ1-1, the V gene TRBV7-3, with D possibly being TRBD1 (5 bases). The CDR3 loop spans 13 amino acids. Germline CDR1 is SGHTA and CDR2 is FQGTGA. V lost 4 bases and J lost 3, with 9 bases in between. DNA for the CDR3: TGTGCCAGCAGCTCCGACAGTTACACTGAAGCTTTCTTT. Residues: CASSSDSYTEAFF.

The V call is TRBV29-1, the J call TRBJ2-4; TRBD1 is a possible D gene (6 bases). V was cut by 1 base and J by 6 bases, with 10 bases left in between. Germline CDR1 SQVTM, CDR2 ANQGSEA. The CDR3 has 13 residues. The CDR3 spells CSVEAADRNIQYF. CDR3 coding DNA: TGCAGCGTTGAAGCCGCGGACAGAAACATTCAGTACTTC.

Note on this clone: At one end the junction does not follow the germline gene, possibly because of a read error. This chain connects TRBV11-3 to TRBJ2-3; D tentatively reads TRBD1 or TRBD2 (6 bases each). From germline, CDR1 is SGHNT and CDR2 YENEEA. The CDR3 contains 13 residues. The DNA for the CDR3 is TGTGCCAGCAGCCCCGGGGGCACCGATACGCAGTATTTT. Encoded protein: CASSPGGTDTQYF.

This clone was observed a few times. The chain recombines TRBV18 with TRBJ1-3; 7 bases fit TRBD1. The CDR3 is 14 residues long. Germline assignment: CDR1 KGHSH and CDR2 LQKENI. J lost 4 bases, V lost 2 bases, and 2 bases had no gene match. CDR3 sequence reads: CASSPTQGGNTIYF. The CDR3 nucleotides are TGTGCCAGCTCACCAACACAGGGGGGAAACACCATATATTTT.

The rearrangement links TRBV5-6 to TRBJ2-7, with TRBD2 identical over 13 bases. This CDR3 comprises 17 residues. V was pared by 4 bases and J by 0 bases, with 7 bases of the junction left unmatched. Germline CDR1 reads SGHDT; CDR2 reads YYEEEE. CDR3 sequence (DNA): TGTGCCAGCAGCCTCTCCGGGACTAGCGGGACCTCCTACGAGCAGTACTTC. It encodes CASSLSGTSGTSYEQYF.

The chain is built from TRBV2 and TRBJ2-5; 7 positions agree with TRBD1. The CDR3 extends over 14 amino acids. Germline V lookup: CDR1 SNHLY, CDR2 FYNNEI. Trimming took 6 bases from V and 9 from J; bases not matched to a gene: 13. DNA for the CDR3: TGTGCCAGCAGACGGGACAGAATCCCGCCCGCCCAGTACTTC. This codes for CASRRDRIPPAQYF.